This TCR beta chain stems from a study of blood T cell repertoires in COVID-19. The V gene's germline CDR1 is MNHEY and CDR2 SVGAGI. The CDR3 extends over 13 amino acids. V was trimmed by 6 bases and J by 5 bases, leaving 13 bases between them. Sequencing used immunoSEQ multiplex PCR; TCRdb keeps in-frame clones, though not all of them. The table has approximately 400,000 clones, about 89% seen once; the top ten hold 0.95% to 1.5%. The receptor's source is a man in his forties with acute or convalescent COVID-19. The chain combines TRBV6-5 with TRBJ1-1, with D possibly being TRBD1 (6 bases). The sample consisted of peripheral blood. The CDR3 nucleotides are TGTGCCAGCAGCGGAGGGGGAGGGACTGAAGCTTTCTTT. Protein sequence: CASSGGGGTEAFF.